The TCR beta chain described here comes from a study of identical twins. The study's findings and limits: It was out-of-frame TCR alpha sharing in monozygotic twins that models underestimated. Zero-insertion results could be subject to partial confounding by invariant MAIT and iNKT cells.

From the 5' RACE reads, TCRdb called clonotypes with MiXCR, one entry per CDR3 protein. The table includes around 670,000 distinct CDR3 sequences, 5.5% to 6.5% detected once. Healthy Caucasian donors formed the entire cohort. In regard to this clonotype: Its target is not known.

Sequencing was performed on naive T cells sorted from blood. This clonotype was sampled from a man aged 18 to 35 in good health.

In DNA form, the CDR3 reads TGTGCCAGCAGTCCTTGGACAGGATTAAGGCATTCACCCCTCCACTTT. As protein: CASSPWTGLRHSPLHF. The V and J genes are TRBV6-1 and TRBJ1-6, with 7 positions matching TRBD1. Trimming removed 5 bases from V and 8 bases from J; junction bases left unmatched: 12. The germline gives CDR1 MNHNS, CDR2 SASEGT. CDR3 length: 16 amino acids.